This TCR beta chain stems from a study of blood T cell repertoires in COVID-19. Study-wide context: Spain, Italy and the United States supplied samples that represented acute and convalescent COVID-19. Nucleic acid was either cDNA or gDNA, and it came from T cells, B-cell-depleted T cells, or PBMCs.

Per the authors' pipeline: Nucleated cell number was recorded as an estimate derived from reference gene primer amplification. Sequenced by immunoSEQ multiplex PCR; TCRdb stores in-frame clones only, minus some. That table furnishes V, J and clone size, whereas the DNA furnished D and trimming. The table shows 40,000 to 50,000 clones, with about 83% occurring only once. This clone was observed a handful of times. V lost 0 bases, J lost 8 bases, and 9 bases lay in between. Per germline, CDR1 SGHDT and CDR2 YYEEEE. The CDR3 has 13 residues. This clonotype was sampled from an older woman with acute or convalescent COVID-19. The rearrangement links TRBV5-6 to TRBJ2-1, with unresolved D. Specimen: peripheral blood. CDR3 sequence reads: CASSLDRVDEQFF. CDR3 DNA: TGTGCCAGCAGCTTGGACCGAGTGGATGAGCAGTTCTTC.